These 23 T cell receptor beta chains share one sample of origin, sequenced in a study of blood T cell repertoires in COVID-19. TCRdb's table, derived via immunoSEQ multiplex PCR, lists solely in-frame clones and lacks some. The sample lists under 450,000 clones, around nine tenths occurring once. Sequenced input: peripheral blood. The receptors were sampled from a woman in her 40s with COVID-19, enrolled during active disease.

This clone occurred once. The V gene is TRBV5-4, the J gene TRBJ2-5; 8 nucleotides agree with TRBD2. J gave up 5 bases and V 6 bases, and 15 bases lay outside the gene matches. Per the germline V gene, CDR1 is SGHNT and CDR2 is YYREEE (reference sequence). The CDR3 extends over 16 amino acids. CDR3 loop: CASTSKRGGPEETQYF. The CDR3 DNA sequence: TGTGCCAGCACCTCCAAGCGCGGGGGGCCCGAGGAGACCCAGTACTTC.

The V call is TRBV25-1, the J call TRBJ1-2, with TRBD1 as a possible D gene (6 bases). V dropped 1 base and J dropped 2 bases, with 11 bases sitting between them. There are 15 residues in the CDR3. Germline V CDR1 and CDR2: MGHDK, SYGVNS. CDR3 DNA: TGTGCCAGCAGTGAATTAGGACAGCCCAACTATGGCTACACCTTC. Protein product: CASSELGQPNYGYTF.

V usage is TRBV27 and J usage is TRBJ2-7, with 11 bases aligning to TRBD2. The CDR3 is made up of 14 amino acids. Trimming at V came to 6 bases and at J to 4 bases, leaving 5 bases not matched to a gene. Germline assignment: CDR1 MNHEY and CDR2 SMNVEV (reference sequence). The CDR3 loop is CASSSGLAVYEQYF. CDR3 DNA sequence: TGTGCCAGCAGCTCGGGACTAGCGGTTTACGAGCAGTACTTC.

The V gene is TRBV29-1, the J gene TRBJ1-1; possibly TRBD1 for D (6 bases). The V end lost 3 bases, the J end lost 8 bases, and 10 bases lay between the germline ends. Germline lookup yields CDR1 SQVTM and CDR2 ANQGSEA. This CDR3 has 11 residues. This CDR3 is CSVELGTEAFF. CDR3 bases: TGCAGCGTTGAGCTCGGGACAGAAGCTTTCTTT.

The chain combines TRBV7-9 with TRBJ1-1; D may be TRBD1 (5 bases). This CDR3 has 19 residues. Trimming took off 3 bases at V and 3 bases at J, with 26 bases between the two ends. Per germline, CDR1 SEHNR and CDR2 FQNEAQ (reference sequence). The DNA of the CDR3 is TGTGCCAGCAGCTTGCACCCGACAGTTAACCCGGCCGCCGACACTGAAGCTTTCTTT. Amino acid sequence: CASSLHPTVNPAADTEAFF.

This chain joins TRBV6-2 or TRBV6-3 and TRBJ1-2, with 7 bases identical to TRBD1. Germline lookup yields CDR1 MNHEY and CDR2 SVGEGT. The junction had 6 bases not matched to a gene; V was cut back by 5 bases and J by 0 bases. CDR3 size: 15 residues. The CDR3 spells CASSGGTAPNYGYTF. The CDR3 coding sequence is TGTGCCAGCAGTGGTGGGACAGCCCCTAACTATGGCTACACCTTC.

The chain employs TRBV6-5 and TRBJ1-2; 9 bases align to TRBD1. V was pared by 8 bases and J by 4 bases, with 8 bases of the junction left unmatched. From germline, CDR1 is MNHEY and CDR2 SVGAGI. This CDR3 has 14 amino acids. The CDR3 nucleotides are TGTGCCAGCTCACCGGGACAGGGAAGCTATGGCTACACCTTC. Protein sequence: CASSPGQGSYGYTF.

The chain is built from TRBV28 and TRBJ1-5, with D perhaps TRBD1 (5 bases). CDR3 length equals 15 residues. Germline values: CDR1 MDHEN, CDR2 SYDVKM. Trimming shortened V by 2 bases and J by 2 bases, and 10 bases separated the two germline ends. The CDR3 bases are TGTGCCAGCAGTTTAGTTCCGGGGGGCAATCAGCCCCAGCATTTT. Encoded protein: CASSLVPGGNQPQHF.

The V call is TRBV5-4, the J call TRBJ2-5, with a tentative D call TRBD1 (6 bases). The CDR3 runs to 16 residues. V lost 4 bases to trimming and J lost 5 bases, with 21 bases between them. The germline V gene has CDR1 SGHNT and CDR2 YYREEE (reference sequence). CDR3 coding DNA: TGTGCCAGCAGCGCAACAGGGCCTACAAGGGGGGAGACCCAGTACTTC. Translation gives CASSATGPTRGETQYF. The variable domain in full, completed from reference TRBV5-4 and TRBJ2-5, reads ETGVTQSPTHLIKTRGQQVTLRCSSQSGHNTVSWYQQALGQGPQFIFQYYREEENGRGNFPPRFSGLQFPNYSSELNVNALELDDSALYLCASSATGPTRGETQYFGPGTRLLVL.

The chain couples TRBV4-3 to TRBJ1-6, with 7 bases that match TRBD1. The CDR3 is 16 amino acids. Trimming at V came to 1 base and at J to 6 bases, leaving 6 bases not matched to a gene. Germline V gene data show CDR1 as LGHNA and CDR2 as YSLEER. The CDR3 is CASSQAARGINSPLHF. CDR3 in DNA: TGCGCCAGCAGCCAAGCAGCCAGGGGGATTAATTCACCCCTCCACTTT.

The sample holds one count of this clone. V usage is TRBV11-2 and J usage is TRBJ2-5; D remains unclear. Per germline, CDR1 SGHAT and CDR2 FQNNGV. The CDR3 is 15 amino acids. V lost 1 base to trimming and J lost 0 bases, with 9 bases between them. CDR3 sequence (DNA): TGTGCCAGCAGCTTAGGACATCTGTACCAAGAGACCCAGTACTTC. Protein product: CASSLGHLYQETQYF.

This chain connects TRBV27 to TRBJ1-1; perhaps TRBD1 as D (6 bases). The CDR3 covers 14 residues. From germline, CDR1 is MNHEY and CDR2 SMNVEV (reference sequence). V was cut by 6 bases and J by 1 base, with 12 bases left in between. CDR3 residues: CASRYRATNTEAFF. For the CDR3, the DNA is TGTGCCAGCAGGTACAGGGCTACGAACACTGAAGCTTTCTTT.

V gene TRBV7-8 combines with J gene TRBJ1-1, with D perhaps matching TRBD1 (5 bases). V was clipped by 0 bases and J by 3 bases, with 8 bases between them. The V gene's germline CDR1 is SGHVS and CDR2 FQNEAQ. The CDR3 sequence is 14 residues long. As DNA, the CDR3 is TGTGCCAGCAGCTTAGCGTTCAGGGACACTGAAGCTTTCTTT. It translates to CASSLAFRDTEAFF.

This chain connects TRBV7-2 to TRBJ1-1; TRBD1 matches 7 bases. Germline CDR1 reads SGHTA; CDR2 reads FQGNSA. The trim removed 5 bases at V and 1 base at J, leaving 4 bases unmatched. The CDR3 is 14 residues long. CDR3 sequence (DNA): TGTGCCAGCAGCCCCGACAGGGAGAACACTGAAGCTTTCTTT. Its translation is CASSPDRENTEAFF.

The chain combines TRBV10-3 with TRBJ1-5, with 7 bases identical to TRBD1. CDR1 ENHRY and CDR2 SYGVKD come from the germline V gene. The CDR3 consists of 16 residues. The J segment lost 0 bases and the V segment lost 3 bases, leaving 5 bases of the junction unmatched. CDR3 coding DNA: TGTGCCATCAGTGACCAGGGGGGCCATAGCAATCAGCCCCAGCATTTT. Residues: CAISDQGGHSNQPQHF.

This clone was seen just once. This chain uses TRBV4-1 with TRBJ1-4, with TRBD1 matching 7 bases. Germline V gene lookup returns CDR1 MGHRA and CDR2 YSYEKL. V lost 1 base and J lost 6; bases outside the gene matches: 2. The CDR3 spans 14 residues. The CDR3 region has the DNA TGCGCCAGCAGCCAAGGAGGGACAGATGAAAAACTGTTTTTT. Amino acids: CASSQGGTDEKLFF.

The chain uses TRBV25-1 and TRBJ1-1, with D maybe TRBD1 (6 bases). The CDR3 contains 13 residues. V lost 7 bases, J lost 1 base, and 10 bases lay in between. Germline values: CDR1 MGHDK, CDR2 SYGVNS. This CDR3 reads CASMGAGNTEAFF. The CDR3 nucleotides read TGTGCCAGCATGGGGGCGGGGAACACTGAAGCTTTCTTT.

The gene calls are TRBV27 and TRBJ2-7, with a possible D match to TRBD2 (5 bases). The CDR3 is made up of 15 amino acids. CDR1 and CDR2 (germline): MNHEY, SMNVEV (reference sequence). V was cut by 2 bases and J by 1 base, with 12 bases left in between. In nucleotides, the CDR3 is TGTGCCAGCAGTTTAACTCTAGGCGGGTCCTACGAGCAGTACTTC. Its protein is CASSLTLGGSYEQYF.

The chain has TRBV28 and TRBJ1-1, with D possibly matching TRBD1 (6 bases). Germline V CDR1 and CDR2: MDHEN, SYDVKM. The V end lost 8 bases, the J end lost 4 bases, and 17 bases lay between the germline ends. CDR3 length: 14 amino acids. The CDR3 coding sequence is TGTGCCAGCGCTCGCGGGGGGGCGGCCACTGAAGCTTTCTTT. Protein sequence: CASARGGAATEAFF. Combining the CDR3 with reference TRBV28 and TRBJ1-1 gives the whole variable domain DVKVTQSSRYLVKRTGEKVFLECVQDMDHENMFWYRQDPGLGLRLIYFSYDVKMKEKGDIPEGYSVSREKKERFSLILESASTNQTSMYLCASARGGAATEAFFGQGTRLTVV.

The chain couples TRBV29-1 to TRBJ2-7; 7 nucleotides match TRBD1. The CDR3 totals 16 residues. The ends lost 6 bases at V and 3 bases at J; junction bases unmatched: 17. Germline V gives CDR1 SQVTM, CDR2 ANQGSEA. The CDR3 DNA follows: TGCAGCGTGACTGCCACGGTAGGGGGCAGAGACTACGAGCAGTACTTC. This translates into CSVTATVGGRDYEQYF.

This clone was observed a handful of times. The chain combines TRBV14 with TRBJ1-2, with 9 bases aligning to TRBD1. V was pared by 1 base and J by 6 bases, with 6 bases of the junction left unmatched. This CDR3 has 15 residues. CDR1 and CDR2 (germline): SGHDN, FVKESK. Here the CDR3 reads CASSQVRTGAHGYTF. The CDR3 nucleotides read TGTGCCAGCAGCCAAGTCAGGACAGGGGCTCATGGCTACACCTTC. Drawing the rest from reference TRBV14 and TRBJ1-2, the complete variable domain is EAGVTQFPSHSVIEKGQTVTLRCDPISGHDNLYWYRRVMGKEIKFLLHFVKESKQDESGMPNNRFLAERTGGTYSTLKVQPAELEDSGVYFCASSQVRTGAHGYTFGSGTRLTVV.

This clone came up once. V usage is TRBV19 and J usage is TRBJ1-5; TRBD1 agrees at 9 bases. V was clipped by 7 bases and J by 1 base; unmatched bases: 11. Germline V lookup: CDR1 LNHDA, CDR2 SQIVND (reference sequence). The CDR3 covers 17 residues. Written as DNA, the CDR3 is TGTGCCAGTACCCCAGCTAGGGGACAGGGAAGCAATCAGCCCCAGCATTTT. This translates into CASTPARGQGSNQPQHF.

As regards this clone: Compared with germline, one end of the junction differs, possibly owing to a read error. The CDR3 DNA is TGTGCCAGCTCCCCACTCGGGTTACAGGGGGACTATGGCTACACCTTC. Encoded protein: CASSPLGLQGDYGYTF. The J gene is TRBJ1-2, the V gene TRBV18; 8 bases agree with TRBD1. Germline lookup yields CDR1 KGHSH and CDR2 LQKENI. The CDR3 spans 16 residues.